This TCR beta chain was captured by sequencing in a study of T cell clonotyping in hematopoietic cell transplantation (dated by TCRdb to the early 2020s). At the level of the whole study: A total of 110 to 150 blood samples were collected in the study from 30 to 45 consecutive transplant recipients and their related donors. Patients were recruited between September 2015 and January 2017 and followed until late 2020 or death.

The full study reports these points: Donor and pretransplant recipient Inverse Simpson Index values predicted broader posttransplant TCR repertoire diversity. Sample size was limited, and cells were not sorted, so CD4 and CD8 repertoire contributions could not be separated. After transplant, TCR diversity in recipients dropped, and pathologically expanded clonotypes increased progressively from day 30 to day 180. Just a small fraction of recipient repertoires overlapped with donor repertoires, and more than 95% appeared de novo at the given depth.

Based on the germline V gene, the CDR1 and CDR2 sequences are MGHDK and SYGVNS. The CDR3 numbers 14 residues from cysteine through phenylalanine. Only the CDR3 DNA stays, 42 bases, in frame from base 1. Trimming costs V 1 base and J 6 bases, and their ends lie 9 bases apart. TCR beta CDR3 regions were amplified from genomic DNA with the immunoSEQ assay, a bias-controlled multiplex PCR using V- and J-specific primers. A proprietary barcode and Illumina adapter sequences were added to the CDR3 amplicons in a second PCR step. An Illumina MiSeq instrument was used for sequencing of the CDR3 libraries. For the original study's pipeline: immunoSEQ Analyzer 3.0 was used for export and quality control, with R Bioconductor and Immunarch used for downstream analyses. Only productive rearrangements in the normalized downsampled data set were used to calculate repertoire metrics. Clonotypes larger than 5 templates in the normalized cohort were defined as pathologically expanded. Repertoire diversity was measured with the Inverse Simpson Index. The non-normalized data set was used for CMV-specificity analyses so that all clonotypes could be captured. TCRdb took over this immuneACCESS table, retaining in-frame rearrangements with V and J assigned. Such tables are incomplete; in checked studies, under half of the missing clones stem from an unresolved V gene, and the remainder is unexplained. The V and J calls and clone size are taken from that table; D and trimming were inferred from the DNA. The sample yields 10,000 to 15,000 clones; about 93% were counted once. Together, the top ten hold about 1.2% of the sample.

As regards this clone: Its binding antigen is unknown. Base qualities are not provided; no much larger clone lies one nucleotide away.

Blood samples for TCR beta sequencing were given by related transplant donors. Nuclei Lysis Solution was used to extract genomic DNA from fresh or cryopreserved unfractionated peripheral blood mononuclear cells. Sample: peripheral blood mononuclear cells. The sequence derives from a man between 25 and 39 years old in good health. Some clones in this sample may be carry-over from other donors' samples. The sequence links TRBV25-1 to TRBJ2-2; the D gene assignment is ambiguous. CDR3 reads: CASSESLGSGELFF. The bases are TGTGCCAGCAGTGAATCTTTGGGGTCCGGGGAGCTGTTTTTT.